Given below is one T cell receptor (beta chain) in context. The antigen is unknown. Germline CDR1 reads SGHDT; CDR2 reads YYEEEE. The CDR3 consists of 12 residues. The ends were cut back, 4 bases at V and 1 base at J, with 5 bases in the middle. This entry is derived from a study of T cell responses to AZD1222 COVID-19 vaccine. Sequenced by immunoSEQ multiplex PCR; TCRdb stores in-frame clones only, minus some. The table lists about 130,000 clones, around 83% of them singletons. Study outcomes and limitations: When two AZD1222 doses had been given, Spike-specific TCR breadth and depth rose.

The chain joins TRBV5-6 to TRBJ1-1, with no clear D. The sequence was collected from an adult in good health. Sequenced material: peripheral blood, taken on day 0 of AZD1222 vaccination. The CDR3 nucleotides are TGTGCCAGCAGCGCAGGGAACACTGAAGCTTTCTTT. Its protein product is CASSAGNTEAFF.